The text below deals with one T cell receptor (beta chain). Its antigen is not identified. This entry comes from a study of T cell responses to AZD1222 COVID-19 vaccine. Germline V gene lookup returns CDR1 LNHDA and CDR2 SQIVND (reference sequence). The V end lost 7 bases, the J end lost 6 bases, and 18 bases lay between the germline ends. The CDR3 sequence is 15 residues long. Method: immunoSEQ multiplex PCR; TCRdb's copy keeps in-frame clones and lacks some. Of about 140,000 clones listed, roughly 90% are singletons. Study observations and caveats: Spike as a whole was targeted by vaccine-associated CD4 TCRs, dominant at 160-218 and 743-854. No day 14 peak samples; only post-peak repertoires were characterized. When two AZD1222 doses had been given, Spike-specific TCR breadth and depth rose.

The rearrangement joins TRBV19 to TRBJ2-2; D not certain. Sequencing was performed on peripheral blood, taken on day 0 of AZD1222 vaccination. The receptor's source is an adult in good health. CDR3 in DNA: TGTGCCAGTACCGAACCGGGTCGACATGCCGGGGAGCTGTTTTTT. Encoded protein: CASTEPGRHAGELFF.